The 25 T cell receptor beta chains listed next were all sequenced from one sample in a study of OX40 agonist ivuxolimab in advanced cancers. Using immunoSEQ multiplex PCR, the repertoire was profiled, and TCRdb retains in-frame clones only, with some absent. The sample lists fewer than 40,000 clones; approximately 80% were seen once. This specimen was CD4+ or CD8+ T cells sorted from blood, taken in a trial of the OX40 agonist ivuxolimab. These TCRs come from an adult with an advanced solid tumor such as melanoma, head and neck, liver or kidney cancer.

This chain links TRBV6-6 with TRBJ1-3, with D perhaps TRBD1 (5 bases). The V end was cut by 2 bases, the J end by 2 bases, with 7 bases between. Germline V gives CDR1 MNHNY, CDR2 SVGAGI (reference sequence). The CDR3 is made up of 14 amino acids. CDR3 loop: CASSYVGPGNTIYF. In nucleotides, the CDR3 is TGTGCCAGCAGTTACGTGGGGCCTGGAAACACCATATATTTT.

This chain joins TRBV18 and TRBJ2-3; 7 nucleotides agree with TRBD1. Germline CDR1 and CDR2: KGHSH and LQKENI. V gave up 3 bases and J gave up 5 bases; unmatched junction bases: 5. This CDR3 has 14 residues. CDR3 in amino acids: CASSPRQGIDTQYF. DNA of the CDR3: TGTGCCAGCTCACCCCGACAGGGCATAGATACGCAGTATTTT.

This clone has a single count. The rearrangement links TRBV29-1 to TRBJ1-2; 9 bases align to TRBD1. Germline CDR1 is SQVTM and CDR2 is ANQGSEA. The CDR3 is made up of 12 amino acids. The ends lost 6 bases at V and 4 bases at J; junction bases unmatched: 3. DNA for the CDR3: TGCAGCGTGGGACAGGGATCCTATGGCTACACCTTC. This gives the protein CSVGQGSYGYTF.

Details on this clone: Compared with germline, one end of the junction differs, possibly owing to a read error. The chain joins TRBV7-7 to TRBJ2-2, with D perhaps TRBD2 (6 bases). The CDR3 totals 16 residues. Germline loops: CDR1 SSHAT, CDR2 FNYEAQ (reference sequence). DNA for the CDR3: TGTGCTAGCAGCTCTCGGGGAGGTCCCAACACCGGGGAGCTGTTTTTT. Translating it yields CASSSRGGPNTGELFF.

This clone occurred a few times. The chain recombines TRBV2 with TRBJ2-2; D is possibly TRBD1 (6 bases). This CDR3 comprises 15 residues. Germline CDR1 reads SNHLY; CDR2 reads FYNNEI. V was shortened by 5 bases and J by 4 bases, with 14 bases between the two germline ends. The CDR3 DNA sequence: TGTGCCAGCAGTTGGGACATCTCGATCACCGGGGAGCTGTTTTTT. It encodes CASSWDISITGELFF.

The chain carries TRBV7-3 and TRBJ1-1, with D maybe TRBD1 (5 bases). The germline CDR1 and CDR2 sequences are SGHTA and FQGTGA. The CDR3 has 13 residues. V lost 5 bases to trimming and J lost 2 bases, with 9 bases between them. For the CDR3, the DNA is TGTGCCAGCAGCCTCGACAGAAACACTGAAGCTTTCTTT. This codes for CASSLDRNTEAFF. Complete variable domain (other parts from reference TRBV7-3 and TRBJ1-1): GAGVSQTPSNKVTEKGKYVELRCDPISGHTALYWYRQSLGQGPEFLIYFQGTGAADDSGLPNDRFFAVRPEGSVSTLKIQRTERGDSAVYLCASSLDRNTEAFFGQGTRLTVV.

The chain employs TRBV6-9 and TRBJ1-2; D gene unclear. Germline CDR1 and CDR2: MNHGY and SVAAGI. Deletions cut 4 bases from V and 8 bases from J, with 14 bases between. There are 13 residues in the CDR3. CDR3 loop: CASSSDPNGGYTF. In DNA form, the CDR3 reads TGTGCCAGCAGTTCCGACCCCAACGGAGGCTACACCTTC.

The rearrangement links TRBV5-1 to TRBJ1-5; 7 bases are shared with TRBD1. CDR3 length: 14 residues. The J segment lost 7 bases and the V segment lost 7 bases, leaving 11 bases of the junction unmatched. Germline loops: CDR1 SGHRS, CDR2 YFSETQ. The CDR3 DNA reads TGCGCCAGCTCTCCAGGGGGGATCGGACAGCCCCAGCATTTT. Encoded protein: CASSPGGIGQPQHF.

This clone appeared a few times. The gene calls are TRBV5-1 and TRBJ2-7; 11 nucleotides match TRBD2. The CDR3 has 17 residues. CDR1 and CDR2 from the germline V gene are SGHRS and YFSETQ. Unmatched junction bases numbered 10, after V lost 0 bases and J lost 5 bases. In nucleotides, the CDR3 is TGCGCCAGCAGCTTGGCTGCTAGCGGGAGGATCGACAACGAGCAGTACTTC. Its protein is CASSLAASGRIDNEQYF.

This rearrangement joins TRBV9 to TRBJ1-3; D gene ambiguous. V gave up 4 bases and J gave up 3 bases, with 8 bases separating them. In germline, CDR1 is SGDLS, CDR2 YYNGEE. The CDR3 is 13 amino acids. The CDR3 DNA follows: TGTGCCAGCAGCAGGGAAGGTGGAAACACCATATATTTT. Protein sequence: CASSREGGNTIYF.

Written as DNA, the CDR3 is TGTGCCAGCAGTTTGGGCAGGGGAGCCAGTCAGGAGACCCAGTACTTC. Translating gives CASSLGRGASQETQYF. This sequence joins TRBV28 and TRBJ2-5; a weak D match, TRBD1 (6 bases). CDR3 length: 16 amino acids. Germline lookup yields CDR1 MDHEN and CDR2 SYDVKM. Deletions cut 3 bases from V and 5 bases from J, with 19 bases between.

This rearrangement joins TRBV4-1 to TRBJ1-2, with 10 bases fitting TRBD1. Per germline, CDR1 MGHRA and CDR2 YSYEKL. Trimming took 4 bases from V and 7 from J; bases not matched to a gene: 6. The CDR3 totals 14 residues. Written as DNA, the CDR3 is TGCGCCAGCAGCCGACAGGGGGCTACTCTTGGCTACACCTTC. It yields the protein CASSRQGATLGYTF.

The genes are TRBV5-1 and TRBJ2-3, with D uncertain. Germline CDR1 reads SGHRS; CDR2 reads YFSETQ. V gave up 0 bases and J gave up 1 base, with 9 bases separating them. The CDR3 has 15 residues. CDR3 in DNA: TGCGCCAGCAGCTTGGGCTTCGAAGGCACAGATACGCAGTATTTT. Amino acids: CASSLGFEGTDTQYF.

The gene calls are TRBV6-5 and TRBJ1-5; D may be TRBD1 (5 bases). The CDR3 is 13 amino acids. The V gene lost 6 bases and the J gene lost 6 bases, with 12 bases spanning the gap. Looked up from germline, CDR1 is MNHEY and CDR2 is SVGAGI. The CDR3 loop reads CASSPQGSQPQHF. In nucleotides, the CDR3 is TGTGCCAGCAGCCCGCAGGGATCTCAGCCCCAGCATTTT.

The V and J genes are TRBV30 and TRBJ2-7; the D gene is possibly TRBD2 (5 bases). Germline V CDR1 and CDR2: GTSNPN, SVGIG (reference sequence). This CDR3 comprises 13 residues. Between the trimmed V and J ends, which lost 2 bases and 0 bases, there was a span of 8 bases. The CDR3 DNA follows: TGTGCCTGGAGTCCCGGACTCTCCTACGAGCAGTACTTC. Its protein product is CAWSPGLSYEQYF.

This clone was picked up a small number of times. The gene calls are TRBV5-4 and TRBJ2-3; 10 bases match TRBD2. Germline-derived CDR1 and CDR2 are SGHNT and YYREEE (reference sequence). The trim removed 0 bases at V and 9 bases at J, leaving 4 bases unmatched. This CDR3 has 14 residues. This CDR3 is CASSLALAGVTQYF. CDR3 coding DNA: TGTGCCAGCAGCTTGGCCCTAGCGGGAGTCACGCAGTATTTT.

V is TRBV7-2 and J is TRBJ2-1, with 8 bases that match TRBD2. CDR1 and CDR2 from the germline V gene are SGHTA and FQGNSA. The CDR3 contains 15 residues. V was pared by 5 bases and J by 3 bases, with 6 bases of the junction left unmatched. The CDR3 protein is CASSLASGHYNEQFF. The CDR3 coding sequence is TGTGCCAGCAGCCTCGCTAGCGGGCACTACAATGAGCAGTTCTTC.

This clone came up a few times. The chain carries TRBV19 and TRBJ1-5, with 8 bases aligning to TRBD1. Unmatched junction bases numbered 6, after V lost 5 bases and J lost 12 bases. Germline assignment: CDR1 LNHDA and CDR2 SQIVND (reference sequence). CDR3 length equals 12 residues. For the CDR3, the DNA is TGTGCCAGTAGTGACAGGGGCGGGCTCCAGCATTTT. Its protein product is CASSDRGGLQHF.

This sequence joins TRBV6-5 and TRBJ1-2; tentatively, D is TRBD1 (5 bases). The CDR3 has 15 amino acids. V lost 6 bases and J 2 bases, leaving 16 bases between the germline ends. CDR1 is MNHEY and CDR2 is SVGAGI in the germline V gene. CDR3 DNA: TGTGCCAGCAGGGAGGTGGGTCAGGGCAACTATGGCTACACCTTC. Its protein is CASREVGQGNYGYTF.

V gene TRBV28 combines with J gene TRBJ2-7; D possibly matches TRBD1 or TRBD2 (5 bases each). The CDR3 runs 16 residues. V lost 7 bases and J 0 bases, leaving 19 bases between the germline ends. Germline V gene lookup returns CDR1 MDHEN and CDR2 SYDVKM. The CDR3 sequence is CASTLRGALLSYEQYF. The CDR3 DNA reads as TGTGCCAGCACGTTGAGGGGAGCCCTTCTCTCCTACGAGCAGTACTTC.

This clone occurred a few times. The V gene is TRBV5-4, the J gene TRBJ2-3, with D unresolved. The V end lost 0 bases, the J end lost 6 bases, and 2 bases lay between the germline ends. Germline V gene lookup returns CDR1 SGHNT and CDR2 YYREEE (reference sequence). This CDR3 region has 11 residues. The CDR3: CASSLADTQYF. The CDR3 DNA is TGTGCCAGCAGCTTGGCTGATACGCAGTATTTT.

The gene calls are TRBV6-5 and TRBJ2-7; tentative D call: TRBD1 (6 bases). The V gene lost 6 bases and the J gene lost 5 bases, with 11 bases spanning the gap. Germline V gives CDR1 MNHEY, CDR2 SVGAGI. This CDR3 region has 12 residues. CDR3 residues: CASSRGTNEQYF. CDR3 coding DNA: TGTGCCAGCAGCCGTGGGACAAACGAGCAGTACTTC.

The chain recombines TRBV7-9 with TRBJ2-1; TRBD2 is a possible D gene (6 bases). Germline V gives CDR1 SEHNR, CDR2 FQNEAQ (reference sequence). The CDR3 has 16 residues. V was trimmed by 5 bases and J by 7 bases, leaving 21 bases between them. The CDR3 loop reads CASSLKTSLTSNEQFF. The CDR3 DNA follows: TGTGCCAGCAGCCTAAAGACTAGTTTAACGTCTAATGAGCAGTTCTTC.

The chain has TRBV5-1 and TRBJ2-1; the match to TRBD1 covers 8 bases. Germline V CDR1 and CDR2: SGHRS, YFSETQ. V gave up 4 bases and J gave up 4 bases; unmatched junction bases: 10. CDR3 length equals 16 residues. CDR3 protein: CASSPGGTGYYNEQFF. The CDR3, as DNA: TGCGCCAGCAGCCCCGGAGGGACAGGATATTACAATGAGCAGTTCTTC.

The chain carries TRBV27 and TRBJ2-4; D could derive from TRBD1 or TRBD2 (5 bases each). This CDR3 has 14 residues. Per the germline V gene, CDR1 is MNHEY and CDR2 is SMNVEV (reference sequence). V dropped 5 bases and J dropped 3 bases, with 11 bases sitting between them. CDR3 loop: CASSHRDGKNIQYF. CDR3 nucleotides: TGTGCCAGCAGTCACCGGGACGGCAAAAACATTCAGTACTTC.